The TCR beta chain under discussion was sequenced for a study of Ad26.COV2.S vaccination and SARS-CoV-2 variants. The junction had 6 bases not matched to a gene; V was cut back by 7 bases and J by 7 bases. From germline, CDR1 is MNHNY and CDR2 SVGAGI (reference sequence). The CDR3 runs 12 residues. The treatment here: some 20 received Ad26.COV2.S at low or high dose, single or two shots; several received placebo; per-sample allocation not given. Sample collection was performed on day 63 after the first vaccine or placebo injection. General observations from the study: Responses of spike-specific T cells (both CD8+ and CD4+) reportedly showed substantial breadth after vaccination.

On this clone: Antigen: not known.

Assay: immunoSEQ multiplex PCR; the TCRdb copy retains only in-frame clones and omits some. The data hold about 440,000 clones, with 90% observed a single time. V gene TRBV6-6 combines with J gene TRBJ1-2; TRBD1 matches 7 bases. The sample here was peripheral blood, taken in a trial of Ad26.COV2.S vaccine versus placebo. This TCR was sampled from a person aged 18-65 years who received the Ad26.COV2.S COVID-19 vaccine or a placebo. In DNA form, the CDR3 reads TGTGCCAGCATAAAAACAGGGGCTGGCTACACCTTC. Translated: CASIKTGAGYTF.